A selection of T cell receptor beta chains follows, all from one sample in a study of cytomegalovirus exposure and HLA in healthy donors. Only in-frame clones appear in the TCRdb table, and some are missing; sequencing was by immunoSEQ multiplex PCR. The table records about 200,000 clones, around nine tenths of them present only once. Material for sequencing was PBMCs. The receptors stem from a woman aged 18-29 years in good health and CMV-seropositive. The CDR3 runs from the conserved cysteine through the conserved F or W. The D gene is left open where the match is weak. Only part of the rows carry a size: once, few, many, or a class if the clone is expanded.

J | size | V | length | D | CDR3 | DNA
TRBJ2-1 | . | TRBV7-8 | 15 | . | CASSLSGRAENEQFF | TGTGCCAGCAGCCTTAGTGGCAGGGCTGAGAATGAGCAGTTCTTC
TRBJ1-1 | . | TRBV5-1 | 15 | . | CASSLQEGPNTEAFF | TGCGCCAGCAGCTTGCAGGAGGGTCCGAACACTGAAGCTTTCTTT
TRBJ2-5 | . | TRBV7-7 | 13 | . | CASSAQGQETQYF | TGTGCTAGCAGCGCTCAGGGGCAAGAGACCCAGTACTTC
TRBJ1-5 | few | TRBV29-1 | 14 | TRBD1 | CSVGWDRGNQPQHF | TGCAGCGTGGGATGGGACAGGGGCAATCAGCCCCAGCATTTT
TRBJ1-2 | . | TRBV7-9 | 13 | . | CASSLQASYGYTF | TGTGCCAGCAGCTTACAGGCCTCCTATGGCTACACCTTC
TRBJ2-3 | . | TRBV27 | 18 | TRBD2 | CASSRGTTSGSSTDTQYF | TGTGCCAGCAGCCGGGGGACCACTAGCGGGAGCAGCACAGATACGCAGTATTTT
TRBJ1-2 | once | TRBV19 | 15 | TRBD1 | CASWGLWDRVYGYTF | TGTGCCAGTTGGGGCCTCTGGGACAGGGTCTATGGCTACACCTTC
TRBJ1-1 | . | TRBV28 | 14 | . | CASRMGGVNTEAFF | TGTGCCAGCAGAATGGGTGGAGTGAACACTGAAGCTTTCTTT
TRBJ2-7 | . | TRBV5-1 | 14 | . | CASSADTANYEQYF | TGCGCCAGCAGCGCCGACACCGCCAACTACGAGCAGTACTTC
TRBJ1-1 | few | TRBV6-5 | 16 | . | CASSYGSGEGSTEAFF | TGTGCCAGCAGTTATGGATCAGGCGAAGGATCCACTGAAGCTTTCTTT
TRBJ2-3 | . | TRBV27 | 12 | . | CASARLQDTQYF | TGTGCCAGCGCAAGACTTCAAGATACGCAGTATTTT
TRBJ1-4 | . | TRBV4-1 | 14 | . | CASSLDSGVEKLFF | TGCGCCAGCAGCCTCGACTCGGGGGTCGAGAAACTGTTTTTT
TRBJ1-4 | . | TRBV7-8 | 14 | . | CASSPRVGREKLFF | TGTGCCAGCAGCCCCCGAGTGGGGAGGGAAAAACTGTTTTTT
TRBJ1-3 | . | TRBV28 | 15 | . | CASSFTGTSGNTIYF | TGTGCCAGCAGTTTCACCGGGACTTCTGGAAACACCATATATTTT
TRBJ1-5 | . | TRBV28 | 16 | TRBD1 | CASSLRTGPRNQPQHF | TGTGCCAGCAGTTTGAGGACAGGGCCGCGCAATCAGCCCCAGCATTTT
TRBJ2-7 | . | TRBV7-6 | 14 | TRBD1 | CASSTGTGGNEQYF | TGTGCCAGCAGCACCGGGACAGGGGGCAACGAGCAGTACTTC
TRBJ2-1 | . | TRBV19 | 16 | . | CASSILLSGGFNEQFF | TGTGCCAGTAGTATCCTCCTGAGCGGAGGATTCAATGAGCAGTTCTTC
TRBJ1-5 | . | TRBV4-1 | 15 | . | CASSQGEGSNQPQHF | TGCGCCAGCAGCCAAGGGGAGGGAAGCAATCAGCCCCAGCATTTT
TRBJ2-3 | once | TRBV10-1 | 13 | TRBD2 | CASADGGIGTQYF | TGCGCCAGCGCGGACGGGGGGATCGGTACGCAGTATTTT
TRBJ1-2 | . | TRBV27 | 14 | TRBD1 | CASSFQGQNYGYTF | TGTGCCAGCAGTTTCCAGGGACAGAACTATGGCTACACCTTC
TRBJ1-2 | . | TRBV27 | 15 | . | CASSLTRGRTYGYTF | TGTGCCAGCAGTTTAACACGGGGTCGGACCTATGGCTACACCTTC
TRBJ1-2 | . | TRBV28 | 14 | . | CASSLYAENYGYTF | TGTGCCAGCAGTTTATATGCGGAAAACTATGGCTACACCTTC
TRBJ1-2 | . | TRBV4-1 | 17 | . | CASSQEPQGGAPYGYTF | TGCGCCAGCAGCCAAGAGCCCCAGGGAGGGGCGCCCTATGGCTACACCTTC
TRBJ2-7 | . | TRBV18 | 13 | TRBD1 | CASSFGQGNEQYF | TGTGCCAGCTCTTTCGGACAGGGCAACGAGCAGTACTTC
TRBJ2-7 | . | TRBV5-6 | 13 | . | CASSFWGPYEQYF | TGTGCCAGCAGCTTTTGGGGCCCCTACGAGCAGTACTTC
TRBJ1-5 | . | TRBV28 | 16 | . | CASSLFGRISNQPQHF | TGTGCCAGCAGTTTATTCGGGAGGATTAGCAATCAGCCCCAGCATTTT
TRBJ1-2 | . | TRBV18 | 14 | . | CASSPPSNGDGYTF | TGTGCCAGCTCACCTCCGAGTAACGGGGATGGCTACACCTTC
TRBJ2-1 | . | TRBV28 | 16 | TRBD2 | CASSLRTSGGGNEQFF | TGTGCCAGCAGTTTAAGGACTAGTGGAGGAGGAAATGAGCAGTTCTTC
TRBJ1-2 | . | TRBV27 | 16 | TRBD1 | CASSPGQGLTNYGYTF | TGTGCCAGCAGTCCGGGACAGGGACTAACTAACTATGGCTACACCTTC
TRBJ2-3 | . | TRBV29-1 | 16 | TRBD2 | CSVEISKAGTTDTQYF | TGCAGCGTTGAAATATCCAAAGCGGGGACCACAGATACGCAGTATTTT
TRBJ2-7 | . | TRBV28 | 15 | TRBD1 | CASSTPGQGTYEQYF | TGTGCCAGCAGTACTCCGGGACAGGGGACCTACGAGCAGTACTTC